The TCR beta chain under discussion was sequenced for a study of radiotherapy plus CTLA-4 blockade in lung cancer. The V gene's germline CDR1 is SQVTM and CDR2 ANQGSEA. Trimming shortened V by 2 bases and J by 6 bases, and 20 bases separated the two germline ends. The length of the CDR3 is 16 residues. This table comes from immunoSEQ multiplex PCR, and its TCRdb copy is limited to in-frame clones, with some not included. This sample carries about 120,000 clones, 85% to 90% of them seen once, and the ten largest clones take just under 7%. The clonotype comes from a human donor with non-small cell lung cancer that progressed on radiotherapy plus ipilimumab. Sequencing used peripheral blood, obtained from a patient treated with radiotherapy plus ipilimumab. The chain has TRBV29-1 and TRBJ1-3; D gene uncertain. CDR3 nucleotide sequence: TGCAGCGTTGAATCCCCCCCCACGAGAACGAAAAACACCATATATTTT. Protein: CSVESPPTRTKNTIYF.